This T cell receptor beta chain was sequenced during a study of blood T cell repertoires in COVID-19. Turning to the study itself: Sample material is recorded as cDNA or gDNA derived from T cells, B-cell-depleted T cells, or PBMCs.

During active infection, Seattle patients enrolled and were then monitored through disease. Authors' analysis steps: Quantification of nucleated cells was approximated via reference gene primer amplification. Profiling relied on immunoSEQ multiplex PCR, and the TCRdb table lists in-frame clones only, not all of them. V, J and clone size reflect that table, while D and trimming were determined from the DNA. The data contain 200,000 or so clones, more than 80% of them singletons. CDR3 length: 15 amino acids. Trimming left V 0 bases short and J 1 base short, with 8 bases between. From germline, CDR1 is LGHNA and CDR2 YNFKEQ. This clone has just one count.

The clonotype was recovered from a woman aged 80 or over with COVID-19, enrolled during active disease. Sequenced: peripheral blood. V gene TRBV4-2 combines with J gene TRBJ2-3; a possible D gene is TRBD2 (6 bases). CDR3 amino acids: CASSQERLGTDTQYF. DNA of the CDR3: TGTGCCAGCAGCCAAGAGCGACTAGGCACAGATACGCAGTATTTT.